This TCR beta chain was sequenced during a study of post-analysis software for immune sequencing data. For the study at large: Relapsing-remitting, secondary progressive and progressive-relapsing multiple sclerosis were all included among the disease courses.

Whole-study findings and limits: Roughly five TRBV segments appeared more often in patients than in controls, and TRBV5-6, TRBV5-1 and TRBV20-1 were among these.

The V end lost 2 bases, the J end lost 0 bases, and 8 bases lay between the germline ends. CDR1 is SNHLY, CDR2 FYNNEI, per germline. The CDR3 runs 15 residues. Carried by the TCR beta cDNA libraries were unique molecular identifiers. MiXCR was run by TCRdb on the PCR reads, yielding one entry per CDR3 protein. The sample includes 750,000 to 950,000 distinct CDR3 sequences, roughly 58% of them seen just once. Points on this clonotype: The antigen remains undetermined.

The sequence was obtained from a girl aged 5-17 years with multiple sclerosis. Sequenced material: blood. The genes are TRBV2 and TRBJ1-5; the D gene is possibly TRBD1 (5 bases). Here the CDR3 reads CASSEQGNSNQPQHF. For the CDR3, the DNA is TGTGCCAGCAGTGAACAGGGAAATAGCAATCAGCCCCAGCATTTT.